This TCR beta chain was identified during a study of shared clonotypes between healthy human individuals. Per the germline V gene, CDR1 is ENHRY and CDR2 is SYGVKD. The CDR3 covers 15 residues. V dropped 2 bases and J dropped 2; count of bases not matched to a gene: 3. Sequencing was performed with immunoSEQ multiplex PCR; in TCRdb, only in-frame clones are kept and a portion is missing. The sample shows about 700,000 clones, around 74% of them seen only once. The receptor was isolated from a woman in her twenties or thirties in good health. The chain is built from TRBV10-3 and TRBJ2-3, with 8 bases matching TRBD2. Sequencing used memory CD4+ T cells sorted from blood. Described subset: CD45RA-negative fraction. CDR3 nucleotides: TGTGCCATCAGTGAGCGGGAGGGGGACACAGATACGCAGTATTTT. Translating gives CAISEREGDTDTQYF.